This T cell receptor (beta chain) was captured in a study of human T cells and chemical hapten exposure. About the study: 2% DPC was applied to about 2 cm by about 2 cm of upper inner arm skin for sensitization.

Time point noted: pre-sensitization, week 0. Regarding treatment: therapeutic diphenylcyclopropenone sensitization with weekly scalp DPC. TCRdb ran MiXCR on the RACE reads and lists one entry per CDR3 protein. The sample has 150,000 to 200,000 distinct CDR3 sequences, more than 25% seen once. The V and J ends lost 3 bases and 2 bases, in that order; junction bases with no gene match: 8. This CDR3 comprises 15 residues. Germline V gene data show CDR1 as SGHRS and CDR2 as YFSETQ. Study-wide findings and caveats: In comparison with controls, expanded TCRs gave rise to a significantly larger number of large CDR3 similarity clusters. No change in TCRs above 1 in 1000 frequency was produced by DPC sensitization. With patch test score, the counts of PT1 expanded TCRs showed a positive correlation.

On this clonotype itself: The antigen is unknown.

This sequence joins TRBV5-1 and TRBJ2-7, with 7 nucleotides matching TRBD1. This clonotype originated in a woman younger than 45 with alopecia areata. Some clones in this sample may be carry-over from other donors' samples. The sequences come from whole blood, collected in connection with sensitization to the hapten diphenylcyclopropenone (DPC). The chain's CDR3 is CASSSNPDRAYEQYF. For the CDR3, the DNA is TGCGCCAGCAGCTCCAACCCCGACAGGGCCTACGAGCAGTACTTC. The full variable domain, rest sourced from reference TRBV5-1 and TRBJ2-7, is KAGVTQTPRYLIKTRGQQVTLSCSPISGHRSVSWYQQTPGQGLQFLFEYFSETQRNKGNFPGRFSGRQFSNSRSEMNVSTLELGDSALYLCASSSNPDRAYEQYFGPGTRLTVT.